This T cell receptor (beta chain) was sequenced for a study of blood T cell repertoires in COVID-19. Overall study context: In each case, the material was cDNA or gDNA derived from T cells, B-cell-depleted T cells, or PBMCs.

The CDR3 consists of 15 residues. Germline loops: CDR1 MNHEY, CDR2 SMNVEV (reference sequence). V was trimmed by 3 bases and J by 0 bases, leaving 8 bases between them. This table comes from immunoSEQ multiplex PCR, and its TCRdb copy is limited to in-frame clones, with some not included. The sample carries a few hundred thousand clones, 82% recorded once. This clonotype was obtained from a woman between 18 and 29 years old with acute or convalescent COVID-19. The chain has TRBV27 and TRBJ1-4, with D unclear. The material sequenced was peripheral blood. The CDR3 protein is CASSLREATNEKLFF. Here the CDR3 DNA reads TGTGCCAGCAGTTTGAGGGAAGCAACTAATGAAAAACTGTTTTTT.